This T cell receptor beta chain was documented in a study of T cell changes during pregnancy in multiple sclerosis (dated by TCRdb to the late 2010s). Background for the entire study: The study looked at changes in the T cell repertoire across pregnancy in women with multiple sclerosis.

The library was built by means of the immunoSEQ multiplex PCR assay. TCRdb's version of the immuneACCESS table is confined to in-frame rearrangements and falls short of the full clone set. An unresolved V gene accounts for under half of the shortfall where checked; the remainder is of unknown origin. The sample data list more than 70,000 clones, and roughly 93% of these were observed just once. Of the sample, approximately 2.5% falls within the top ten clones. In regard to this clone: Its antigen remains unidentified. The input lacks base qualities; no much larger clone sits a single base away.

Looking up the germline V gene yields CDR1 KGHSH and CDR2 LQKENI. V trim: 5 bases; J trim: 5 bases; unmatched bases: 8. The CDR3 numbers 15 residues from cysteine through phenylalanine. Kept here is only the CDR3 DNA, which spans 45 bases and is read in frame from base 1. Recombination linked TRBV18 to TRBJ1-1; 10 bases in between match TRBD1. The TCR originated in a female donor with multiple sclerosis, enrolled in a pregnancy study. The sequencing here drew on peripheral blood, taken in the second trimester of pregnancy. Read as DNA, the sequence is TGTGCCAGCTCAACGGGACAGGGGTGGAGGACTGAAGCTTTCTTT. The encoded protein is CASSTGQGWRTEAFF.